The 8 T cell receptor beta chains reported below all come from one sample, sequenced in a study of beta chain features in type 1 diabetes. General study findings and limits: When Type 1 diabetes patients were examined, their TCRB CDR3s proved moderately but significantly shorter in all four CD4+ subsets.

No antigens are known for them. Investigators reverse transcribed all isolated RNA, so they sequenced expressed TCRB transcripts. Here immunoSEQ multiplex PCR was the method, and the copy in TCRdb shows in-frame clones only, minus some. Of roughly 250,000 clones detected, around 21% appear once; the ten largest clones hold 0.028%. Sample: naive CD4+ T cells from blood. All receptors come from a woman in her thirties or forties with type 1 diabetes.

The V gene is TRBV15, the J gene TRBJ2-3; 9 nucleotides line up with TRBD2. V dropped 0 bases and J dropped 0; count of bases not matched to a gene: 10. Per the germline V gene, CDR1 is LNHNV and CDR2 is YYDKDF (reference sequence). CDR3 size: 19 residues. The DNA of the CDR3 is TGTGCCACCAGCAGAGATAGCGGGGGAGGTCCTTTCAGCACAGATACGCAGTATTTT. Its protein product is CATSRDSGGGPFSTDTQYF. Full variable domain (missing parts from reference TRBV15 and TRBJ2-3): DAMVIQNPRYQVTQFGKPVTLSCSQTLNHNVMYWYQQKSSQAPKLLFHYYDKDFNNEADTPDNFQSRRPNTSFCFLDIRSPGLGDTAMYLCATSRDSGGGPFSTDTQYFGPGTRLTVL.

This clone was seen more than once but under ten times. The CDR3 sequence: CASTARAGSPLHF. Written as DNA, the CDR3 is TGTGCCAGCACGGCGAGGGCGGGATCACCCCTCCACTTT. This chain connects TRBV5-4 to TRBJ1-6; D gene uncertain. This CDR3 contains 13 residues. In germline, CDR1 is SGHNT, CDR2 YYREEE (reference sequence). Trimming removed 6 bases from V and 10 bases from J, with 14 bases in between.

The V call is TRBV5-1, the J call TRBJ2-7; tentative D call: TRBD1 (5 bases). Germline CDR1 is SGHRS and CDR2 is YFSETQ. The CDR3 has 14 residues. The germline V and J ends were trimmed by 0 bases and 1 base, with 8 bases remaining between them. The CDR3 DNA reads as TGCGCCAGCAGCTTGGCGAGACAGTCCTACGAGCAGTACTTC. This translates into CASSLARQSYEQYF.

A few counts support this clone. This rearrangement joins TRBV7-3 to TRBJ2-5; 12 bases agree with TRBD2. The V gene's germline CDR1 is SGHTA and CDR2 FQGTGA. The CDR3 is 14 amino acids. Trimming removed 4 bases from V and 4 bases from J; junction bases left unmatched: 1. The CDR3: CASSSGLAGETQYF. The CDR3 nucleotides are TGTGCCAGCAGCTCGGGACTAGCGGGAGAGACCCAGTACTTC.

This chain joins TRBV4-3 and TRBJ2-3; TRBD2 matches at 14 bases. The trim removed 4 bases at V and 4 bases at J, leaving 7 bases unmatched. The CDR3 contains 17 residues. Germline CDR1 reads LGHNA; CDR2 reads YSLEER. The CDR3 region has the DNA TGCGCCAGCAGCCGGGGGACTAGCGGGAGTGGGGCAGATACGCAGTATTTT. Protein: CASSRGTSGSGADTQYF.

This clone showed up just a few times. The chain is built from TRBV7-2 and TRBJ2-4; no reliable D call. V was shortened by 5 bases and J by 8 bases, with 19 bases between the two germline ends. CDR1 is SGHTA and CDR2 is FQGNSA in the germline V gene. The CDR3 consists of 15 residues. CDR3 coding DNA: TGTGCCAGCAGCCTCCGGCGTCTAGTGGGTGACATTCAGTACTTC. Residues: CASSLRRLVGDIQYF.

The V gene is TRBV30, the J gene TRBJ1-5; the match to TRBD1 covers 7 bases. From germline, CDR1 is GTSNPN and CDR2 SVGIG (reference sequence). This CDR3 has 13 amino acids. Trimming took 3 bases from V and 3 from J; bases not matched to a gene: 2. The CDR3 nucleotides are TGTGCCTGGAGCGGGACAGTCAATCAGCCCCAGCATTTT. Protein: CAWSGTVNQPQHF.

The chain recombines TRBV6-6 with TRBJ2-1, with 10 positions matching TRBD1. Germline values: CDR1 MNHNY, CDR2 SVGAGI (reference sequence). The CDR3 spans 14 residues. With 5 bases clipped from V and 4 bases from J, the junction kept 2 bases outside the gene matches. The CDR3 DNA reads TGTGCCAGCAGTCGGGACAGGGGTTACAATGAGCAGTTCTTC. Residues: CASSRDRGYNEQFF.